These 29 T cell receptor beta chains were all obtained from the same sample, sequenced in a study of blood T cell repertoires in COVID-19. Repertoires were generated with immunoSEQ multiplex PCR, while TCRdb's copy carries only in-frame clones and drops some. The data hold 60,000 to 75,000 clones, with roughly 86% observed a single time. Sequenced: peripheral blood. These receptors came from a woman in her sixties or seventies with acute or convalescent COVID-19.

The rearrangement joins TRBV2 to TRBJ2-3, with a tentative D call TRBD1 (8 bases). Per the germline V gene, CDR1 is SNHLY and CDR2 is FYNNEI. Deletions cut 7 bases from V and 5 bases from J, with 19 bases between. This CDR3 is built from 15 residues. CDR3 DNA sequence: TGTGCCAGCAACCCACGGACAGGGAGGGTAGATACGCAGTATTTT. This codes for CASNPRTGRVDTQYF. Variable domain in full (rest from reference TRBV2 and TRBJ2-3): EPEVTQTPSHQVTQMGQEVILRCVPISNHLYFYWYRQILGQKVEFLVSFYNNEISEKSEIFDDQFSVERPDGSNFTLKIRSTKLEDSAMYFCASNPRTGRVDTQYFGPGTRLTVL.

This rearrangement joins TRBV4-1 to TRBJ2-4; D is possibly TRBD1 (5 bases). Germline loops: CDR1 MGHRA, CDR2 YSYEKL. Between the trimmed V and J ends, which lost 4 bases and 2 bases, there was a span of 15 bases. The CDR3 totals 16 residues. The CDR3 loop reads CASSLAPQGSKNIQYF. The DNA of the CDR3 is TGCGCCAGCAGCCTCGCTCCCCAGGGTTCCAAAAACATTCAGTACTTC.

V usage is TRBV5-4 and J usage is TRBJ2-7, with D possibly matching TRBD1 (6 bases). V lost 0 bases and J lost 6, with 13 bases in between. There are 14 residues in the CDR3. Germline CDR1 and CDR2: SGHNT and YYREEE (reference sequence). The CDR3 DNA sequence: TGTGCCAGCAGCTTGGAGAGACAGGCGGGCGAGCAGTACTTC. Translating it yields CASSLERQAGEQYF.

The V gene is TRBV15, the J gene TRBJ2-5; D is undetermined. The CDR3 loop spans 14 amino acids. Trimming took 9 bases from V and 5 from J, leaving 19 bases between them. Germline CDR1 and CDR2: LNHNV and YYDKDF (reference sequence). CDR3 region: CATAAHPQGETQYF. CDR3 coding DNA: TGTGCCACGGCGGCGCATCCACAAGGCGAGACCCAGTACTTC.

The chain carries TRBV7-2 and TRBJ2-3; TRBD2 is a possible D gene (5 bases). CDR1 is SGHTA and CDR2 is FQGNSA in the germline V gene. This CDR3 has 17 amino acids. V lost 5 bases and J lost 4, with 22 bases in between. CDR3: CASSSGPRRPPADTQYF. Written as DNA, the CDR3 is TGTGCCAGCAGCAGCGGCCCTCGGAGGCCCCCCGCAGATACGCAGTATTTT.

The chain's CDR3 is CASSPGGVREKLFF. The DNA of the CDR3 is TGTGCCAGCAGCCCAGGGGGAGTTCGTGAAAAACTGTTTTTT. The gene calls are TRBV6-6 and TRBJ1-4, with 7 nucleotides matching TRBD1. The V gene's germline CDR1 is MNHNY and CDR2 SVGAGI (reference sequence). J gave up 7 bases and V 6 bases, and 8 bases lay outside the gene matches. This CDR3 is 14 amino acids long.

V and J are TRBV30 and TRBJ2-1, with TRBD2 matching over 9 bases. V trimming: 4 bases; J trimming: 9 bases; junction bases outside the gene matches: 19. The CDR3 sequence is 17 residues long. Germline CDR1 GTSNPN, CDR2 SVGIG (reference sequence). The CDR3 DNA follows: TGTGCCTGGACCTTAAAAGCGGCTAGCGGGGTGTATGGTGAGCAGTTCTTC. Translated: CAWTLKAASGVYGEQFF.

The chain couples TRBV7-2 to TRBJ1-1, with D possibly being TRBD1 (5 bases). This CDR3 is built from 13 residues. CDR1 SGHTA and CDR2 FQGNSA come from the germline V gene. V was pared by 6 bases and J by 0 bases, with 8 bases between. CDR3 sequence: CASRWGVNTEAFF. As DNA, the CDR3 is TGTGCCAGCAGGTGGGGGGTGAACACTGAAGCTTTCTTT. The complete variable domain, with remaining parts taken from reference TRBV7-2 and TRBJ1-1, reads GAGVSQSPSNKVTEKGKDVELRCDPISGHTALYWYRQSLGQGLEFLIYFQGNSAPDKSGLPSDRFSAERTGGSVSTLTIQRTQQEDSAVYLCASRWGVNTEAFFGQGTRLTVV.

The CDR3 sequence: CASGSGGEETQYF. The CDR3, as DNA: TGTGCCAGCGGTAGCGGGGGCGAAGAGACCCAGTACTTC. V usage is TRBV28 and J usage is TRBJ2-5; 9 nucleotides line up with TRBD2. V lost 8 bases and J lost 3; bases outside the gene matches: 4. CDR1 and CDR2 from the germline V gene are MDHEN and SYDVKM. The CDR3 is 13 residues long.

This chain links TRBV19 with TRBJ2-7; 8 bases are a match to TRBD1. CDR1 and CDR2 from the germline V gene are LNHDA and SQIVND (reference sequence). The length of the CDR3 is 14 residues. The V gene end was trimmed by 2 bases and the J gene end by 5 bases; junction bases not matched to a gene: 5. This chain's CDR3 is CASSIQGARNEQYF. The CDR3 DNA reads as TGTGCCAGTAGTATACAGGGGGCAAGGAACGAGCAGTACTTC.

The chain joins TRBV19 to TRBJ1-2; 7 bases agree with TRBD1. CDR3 length: 13 residues. V shed 6 bases and J 8 bases; nucleotides not matched to a gene: 9. Germline-derived CDR1 and CDR2 are LNHDA and SQIVND (reference sequence). The CDR3 sequence: CASRGPTGQGYTF. The CDR3 DNA reads TGTGCCAGTAGGGGGCCGACAGGGCAAGGCTACACCTTC.

This sequence joins TRBV18 and TRBJ2-7, with 11 bases fitting TRBD2. The J segment lost 3 bases and the V segment lost 2 bases, leaving 6 bases of the junction unmatched. The germline CDR1 and CDR2 sequences are KGHSH and LQKENI. This CDR3 has 16 residues. CDR3 loop: CASSPSLAGGIYEQYF. In DNA form, the CDR3 reads TGTGCCAGCTCACCAAGCCTAGCGGGGGGTATCTACGAGCAGTACTTC.

This sequence joins TRBV7-2 and TRBJ1-4; D is possibly TRBD1 (5 bases). CDR1 SGHTA and CDR2 FQGNSA come from the germline V gene. Trimming pared 3 bases from V and 4 bases from J, leaving 9 bases between. This CDR3 has 14 amino acids. DNA of the CDR3: TGTGCCAGCAGCTTGACAGCGTTTAATGAAAAACTGTTTTTT. Translation gives CASSLTAFNEKLFF.

The V call is TRBV6-5, the J call TRBJ1-5, with D possibly matching TRBD1 (5 bases). Germline V gene sequence: CDR1 MNHEY, CDR2 SVGAGI. This CDR3 has 15 amino acids. Trimming cost V 6 bases and J 5 bases, with 17 bases left between them. CDR3: CASREGTQGYQPQHF. The CDR3 bases are TGTGCCAGCAGGGAGGGGACTCAGGGCTATCAGCCCCAGCATTTT.

This rearrangement joins TRBV12-3 or TRBV12-4 to TRBJ2-5; D not certain. V was clipped by 4 bases and J by 5 bases, with 8 bases between them. This CDR3 has 12 residues. The CDR3 here is CASSSSRETQYF. The CDR3 DNA reads as TGTGCCAGCAGTTCTAGTAGGGAGACCCAGTACTTC.

The chain combines TRBV4-1 with TRBJ2-3, with 7 nucleotides matching TRBD1. This CDR3 spans 17 amino acids. The V gene's germline CDR1 is MGHRA and CDR2 YSYEKL. Trimming took 3 bases from V and 4 from J; bases not matched to a gene: 13. The CDR3 loop is CASSHVVGRGFADTQYF. The CDR3 bases are TGCGCCAGCAGCCATGTTGTTGGCAGGGGGTTTGCAGATACGCAGTATTTT.

The rearrangement uses TRBV4-1 and TRBJ2-7; 8 bases fit TRBD1. The CDR3 contains 16 residues. CDR1 and CDR2 from the germline V gene are MGHRA and YSYEKL. V shed 0 bases and J 0 bases; nucleotides not matched to a gene: 4. The CDR3 reads CASSQDRGTGSYEQYF. Written as DNA, the CDR3 is TGCGCCAGCAGCCAAGATCGTGGGACAGGCTCCTACGAGCAGTACTTC.

The V and J genes are TRBV19 and TRBJ1-1, with a tentative D call TRBD1 (6 bases). CDR3 size: 13 residues. Germline V CDR1 and CDR2: LNHDA, SQIVND (reference sequence). V was clipped by 4 bases and J by 5 bases, with 11 bases between them. DNA for the CDR3: TGTGCCAGTAGTAGAGGGGGACGGACTGAAGCTTTCTTT. It yields the protein CASSRGGRTEAFF.

The chain links TRBV14 to TRBJ2-3; 10 bases are shared with TRBD2. The CDR3 contains 15 residues. The V segment lost 1 base and the J segment 7 bases; nucleotides outside the gene matches: 5. Germline V gene lookup returns CDR1 SGHDN and CDR2 FVKESK. DNA for the CDR3: TGTGCCAGCAGCCAAGCTAGCGGGGGACAGTATACGCAGTATTTT. Translated, it gives CASSQASGGQYTQYF.

The chain joins TRBV5-5 to TRBJ2-3; 7 bases line up with TRBD1. With 1 base clipped from V and 6 bases from J, the junction kept 8 bases outside the gene matches. In germline, CDR1 is SGHKS, CDR2 YYEKEE (reference sequence). This CDR3 has 15 residues. CDR3 nucleotides: TGTGCCAGCAGCTTGACGACAGGGACGGGGGATACGCAGTATTTT. It translates to CASSLTTGTGDTQYF.

This clone was seen once. V gene TRBV27 combines with J gene TRBJ1-1; 7 positions agree with TRBD1. The CDR3 is made up of 15 amino acids. The V gene's germline CDR1 is MNHEY and CDR2 SMNVEV (reference sequence). V lost 8 bases to trimming and J lost 6 bases; unmatched junction nucleotides: 15. This chain's CDR3 is CASRHEDREAAEAFF. CDR3 bases: TGTGCCAGCCGCCACGAAGACAGGGAGGCCGCTGAAGCTTTCTTT.

The rearrangement links TRBV6-5 to TRBJ2-7, with D possibly being TRBD1 (6 bases). The CDR3 length is 14 residues. Germline CDR1 reads MNHEY; CDR2 reads SVGAGI. The V end was cut by 6 bases, the J end by 2 bases, with 14 bases between. The chain's CDR3 is CASSFTQGPYEQYF. In nucleotides, the CDR3 is TGTGCCAGCAGCTTCACTCAGGGGCCCTACGAGCAGTACTTC.

The chain couples TRBV11-2 to TRBJ2-6; tentatively, D is TRBD2 (5 bases). The V and J ends lost 4 bases and 2 bases respectively, with 6 bases between them. There are 14 residues in the CDR3. Per the germline V gene, CDR1 is SGHAT and CDR2 is FQNNGV. This chain's CDR3 is CASSWRAGANVLTF. CDR3 nucleotide sequence: TGTGCCAGCAGCTGGCGGGCTGGGGCCAACGTCCTGACTTTC.

The genes are TRBV7-8 and TRBJ2-7; TRBD1 matches at 9 bases. The CDR3 spans 16 residues. The junction had 11 bases not matched to a gene; V was cut back by 5 bases and J by 3 bases. CDR1 is SGHVS, CDR2 FQNEAQ, per germline. The CDR3: CASSAGTGSKRYEQYF. The CDR3 DNA sequence: TGTGCCAGCAGCGCCGGGACAGGGAGTAAACGCTACGAGCAGTACTTC.

This clone was observed once. V gene TRBV19 combines with J gene TRBJ1-4, with D unresolved. The CDR3 runs 13 residues. Germline-derived CDR1 and CDR2 are LNHDA and SQIVND (reference sequence). V lost 10 bases to trimming and J lost 7 bases, with 16 bases between them. The CDR3 spells CAISDTSSEKLFF. DNA of the CDR3: TGTGCCATTTCCGACACTTCCAGTGAAAAACTGTTTTTT.

The count of this clone is one. This chain links TRBV5-1 with TRBJ2-7, with 9 bases aligning to TRBD1. CDR1 is SGHRS and CDR2 is YFSETQ in the germline V gene. V trimming: 8 bases; J trimming: 4 bases; junction bases outside the gene matches: 10. The CDR3 covers 14 residues. The CDR3 reads CASFTGTGTYEQYF. The CDR3 nucleotides read TGCGCCAGTTTTACAGGGACAGGGACATACGAGCAGTACTTC. The full variable domain, completed using reference TRBV5-1 and TRBJ2-7, is KAGVTQTPRYLIKTRGQQVTLSCSPISGHRSVSWYQQTPGQGLQFLFEYFSETQRNKGNFPGRFSGRQFSNSRSEMNVSTLELGDSALYLCASFTGTGTYEQYFGPGTRLTVT.

The chain uses TRBV25-1 and TRBJ1-2; D gene ambiguous. V was clipped by 1 base and J by 3 bases, with 6 bases between them. The CDR3 spans 13 residues. Germline CDR1 is MGHDK and CDR2 is SYGVNS. The CDR3 DNA reads TGTGCCAGCAGTGAATTTGCGGACTATGGCTACACCTTC. Amino acid sequence: CASSEFADYGYTF.

The V gene is TRBV12-3 or TRBV12-4, the J gene TRBJ2-7; maybe TRBD2 (6 bases). This CDR3 region has 12 residues. V lost 5 bases, J lost 3 bases, and 8 bases lay in between. CDR3 sequence reads: CASSPGGYEQYF. CDR3 DNA sequence: TGTGCCAGCAGTCCCGGGGGCTACGAGCAGTACTTC.

About this clone: This sample also contains other DNA sequences that code for the same CDR3. This chain links TRBV5-1 with TRBJ2-3; 13 nucleotides line up with TRBD2. V lost 3 bases to trimming and J lost 1 base; unmatched junction nucleotides: 2. This CDR3 region has 16 residues. Germline-derived CDR1 and CDR2 are SGHRS and YFSETQ. CDR3 DNA sequence: TGCGCCAGCAGCTCTGGACTAGCGGGGGGCACAGATACGCAGTATTTT. This encodes CASSSGLAGGTDTQYF.